What follows describes a single TCR beta chain. In its sample, this clone was seen a few times. No cognate antigen has been identified for it. The record has no base qualities; no much larger clone is one base away. The sample comes from a study of radiation and T cells in renal cell carcinoma (dated by TCRdb to the early 2020s). Regarding the research as a whole: The samples were drawn from a clinical trial, where primary renal cell carcinomas were treated with 15 Gy of stereotactic body radiation therapy and then removed by nephrectomy 4 weeks afterward. Across all 53 samples, several million unique CDR3 nucleotide sequences encoding roughly 2.7 million unique CDR3 amino acid sequences were identified. TCR beta sequencing covered 53 samples in total, comprising some 26 tumors and about 27 peripheral blood samples. The paper as a whole reports these results and caveats: Because no pretreatment tumor biopsies were available, whether clonotypes were present in the tumor at baseline could not be determined. Tracking of blood repertoire dynamics stopped at approximately four weeks after treatment, with no follow-up past that point. An increase in top tumor clonotypes in blood was observed from baseline to 2 weeks post-radiation, followed by contraction by 4 weeks, which was taken to suggest transient expansion of tumor-resident clones. The single-armed trial design could not address effects of radiation dose or scheduling on the TCR repertoire.

Read against the paper, the sample's time point label means: baseline pretreatment blood. The meaning of the sample's treatment or condition label: 15 Gy SBRT to primary tumor, nephrectomy 4 weeks later. To follow tumor-enriched clonotypes, serial peripheral blood was collected from radiation-treated patients at baseline and at 2 weeks and 4 weeks after SBRT. Every patient's renal cell carcinoma showed clear cell pathology. Genomic DNA for TCR sequencing was prepared using the QIAamp DNA Blood Mini Kit (Qiagen). The analyses included only samples that passed all quality control checks. TCR beta libraries were generated from genomic DNA with the immunoSEQ kit, following the manufacturer's recommendations. To prepare the libraries, a first multiplex PCR with proprietary primers was run, followed by a second PCR that added unique barcodes, and a bead cleanup was done after each round. A positive control reaction and a negative control reaction, both provided in the kit, were run with every batch of samples. The final libraries were assessed on an Agilent 4200 TapeStation D1000 ScreenTape, pooled by volume, and quantified by qPCR. Sequencing was performed on an Illumina NextSeq500 with a MidOutput 150-cycle cartridge, and 156 Read1 and 15 Index1 cycles were run with kit custom primers. The pooled library was loaded at about 1 pM with about 20% PhiX control spiked in. In the original analysis: Vendor-processed data were analyzed in R, and a clonotype was defined as all T cells sharing the same CDR3 nucleotide sequence. In the clone abundance analyses, frequencies in each sample were normalized to that sample's 10,000 most abundant clones. Public T cell clones, which averaged fewer than five per sample, were removed prior to analysis. An abundance difference of at least 32-fold between compartments was the criterion for calling clonotypes tumor-enriched or baseline blood-enriched. A beta-binomial differential abundance model was applied to find clonotypes that expanded or contracted between blood time points. Tumor-blood repertoire similarity was measured with the Baroni-Urbani and Buser coefficient, and group comparisons used two-tailed Wilcoxon tests in R. This is the immuneACCESS table as TCRdb keeps it, with only in-frame sequences that have V and J called. A part of the clones is gone; compared with another copy, unresolved V genes explain less than half, and the rest is unexplained. V and J calls plus clone size are reproduced from that table; the DNA served to infer D and trimming. The sample data list approximately 140,000 clones, and approximately 82% of these were observed just once. The ten most abundant clones make up roughly 23% of the sample.

From cysteine to phenylalanine, the CDR3 is 13 amino acids long. Only the CDR3 region is kept as DNA, spanning 39 bases read in frame from base 1. CDR1 ENHRY and CDR2 SYGVKD are derived from the germline V gene. Trimming takes 3 bases from V and 7 bases from J, and the germline ends sit 7 bases apart. This TCR came from a woman in her forties or fifties with renal cell carcinoma. The rearranged chain carries TRBV10-3 and TRBJ1-6, with no D gene named confidently. Source: blood, taken from a patient whose treatment included radiotherapy and nephrectomy. The CDR3 region reads CAISEQQNSPLHF. The bases read TGTGCCATCAGTGAACAGCAGAATTCACCCCTCCACTTT.